Below are 24 T cell receptor beta chains sequenced from a single sample in a study of blood T cell repertoires in COVID-19. Profiled with immunoSEQ multiplex PCR; TCRdb holds only in-frame clones, not every one. This sample has about 370,000 clones; 80% to 90% occur once, and the top ten carry around 3%. Sequencing was carried out using peripheral blood. These receptors originate from a woman aged 25 to 39 with COVID-19, enrolled during active disease.

This rearrangement joins TRBV15 to TRBJ2-5; 16 bases are a match to TRBD2. The CDR3 totals 18 residues. CDR1 LNHNV and CDR2 YYDKDF come from the germline V gene (reference sequence). The V segment lost 0 bases and the J segment 7 bases; nucleotides outside the gene matches: 8. CDR3 protein: CATSREAGLAGGPGTQYF. In nucleotides, the CDR3 is TGTGCCACCAGCAGAGAGGCGGGACTAGCGGGGGGGCCGGGGACCCAGTACTTC.

The chain combines TRBV6-5 with TRBJ1-2; D is undetermined. This CDR3 is built from 13 residues. The germline V gene encodes CDR1 MNHEY and CDR2 SVGAGI. Trimming took off 6 bases at V and 3 bases at J, with 11 bases between the two ends. CDR3 nucleotides: TGTGCCAGCAGAACGACAACCGACTATGGCTACACCTTC. As protein: CASRTTTDYGYTF.

This rearrangement joins TRBV15 to TRBJ2-2; D is unclear. The CDR3 is 14 amino acids. V shed 0 bases and J shed 1 base, with 3 bases lying between them. The V gene's germline CDR1 is LNHNV and CDR2 YYDKDF (reference sequence). CDR3 sequence: CATSRDLNTGELFF. DNA of the CDR3: TGTGCCACCAGCAGAGATCTGAACACCGGGGAGCTGTTTTTT.

The chain recombines TRBV5-1 with TRBJ1-2; D call uncertain. Germline CDR1 reads SGHRS; CDR2 reads YFSETQ. This CDR3 is built from 14 residues. Trimming took off 0 bases at V and 2 bases at J, with 8 bases between the two ends. The DNA of the CDR3 is TGCGCCAGCAGCTTGGCCGAGGAGAACTATGGCTACACCTTC. As protein: CASSLAEENYGYTF.

The chain is built from TRBV6-6 and TRBJ1-5, with a tentative D call TRBD1 (6 bases). Germline lookup yields CDR1 MNHNY and CDR2 SVGAGI (reference sequence). Trimming took off 5 bases at V and 9 bases at J, with 14 bases between the two ends. This CDR3 has 13 residues. The CDR3, as DNA: TGTGCCAGCAGTGTTGGACAGACATGGCCCCAGCATTTT. Amino acids: CASSVGQTWPQHF.

V is TRBV6-6 and J is TRBJ2-7; 11 nucleotides line up with TRBD1. V was pared by 5 bases and J by 3 bases, with 3 bases of the junction left unmatched. CDR1 is MNHNY, CDR2 SVGAGI, per germline (reference sequence). The CDR3 has 14 residues. CDR3 amino acids: CASSRDRGFYEQYV. CDR3 nucleotides: TGTGCCAGCAGTAGGGACAGGGGGTTCTACGAGCAGTACGTC.

The chain carries TRBV9 and TRBJ2-1; no clear D. The CDR3 is made up of 14 amino acids. The V gene's germline CDR1 is SGDLS and CDR2 YYNGEE. Trimming removed 0 bases from V and 4 bases from J, with 8 bases in between. The CDR3 is CASSVAGNYNEQFF. CDR3 DNA sequence: TGTGCCAGCAGCGTAGCGGGTAATTACAATGAGCAGTTCTTC.

CDR3 sequence (DNA): TGTGCCAGCAGCCAACCCCCAGGGGGCGGCTACACCTTC. Translation: CASSQPPGGGYTF. This chain connects TRBV28 to TRBJ1-2; 8 nucleotides line up with TRBD1. The CDR3 runs 13 residues. Germline assignment: CDR1 MDHEN and CDR2 SYDVKM. Trimming cost V 6 bases and J 8 bases; bases outside gene matches: 8.

This chain uses TRBV11-2 with TRBJ2-1; D is possibly TRBD1 (5 bases). The CDR3 is 15 residues long. V lost 5 bases to trimming and J lost 8 bases, with 19 bases between them. Per germline, CDR1 SGHAT and CDR2 FQNNGV. The CDR3 protein is CASSPGLVTYDEQFF. The CDR3 DNA reads TGTGCCAGCAGCCCAGGGCTAGTCACTTATGATGAGCAGTTCTTC.

The rearrangement joins TRBV2 to TRBJ2-5, with D possibly matching TRBD2 (7 bases). Germline CDR1 reads SNHLY; CDR2 reads FYNNEI. This CDR3 spans 14 amino acids. V lost 7 bases, J lost 7 bases, and 19 bases lay in between. CDR3 sequence (DNA): TGTGCCAGCATTCCGGGGGGCCAGGGAGGGACCCAGTACTTC. This translates into CASIPGGQGGTQYF.

The sample holds one count of this clone. The chain is built from TRBV19 and TRBJ1-5; D perhaps matches TRBD1 (5 bases). The V end was cut by 7 bases, the J end by 3 bases, with 10 bases between. Looked up from germline, CDR1 is LNHDA and CDR2 is SQIVND (reference sequence). This CDR3 is 13 amino acids long. Written as DNA, the CDR3 is TGTGCCAGTACCGACAGCCCCAATCAGCCCCAGCATTTT. Translating gives CASTDSPNQPQHF.

The chain employs TRBV7-2 and TRBJ2-3, with no clear D. The germline CDR1 and CDR2 sequences are SGHTA and FQGNSA. With 4 bases removed from V and 5 bases from J, the gap between germline ends came to 16 bases. The length of the CDR3 is 15 residues. CDR3 sequence: CASSYLSQVVDTQYF. The CDR3 nucleotides read TGTGCCAGCAGCTACCTCTCCCAGGTGGTAGATACGCAGTATTTT.

This rearrangement joins TRBV12-3 or TRBV12-4 to TRBJ2-7; D perhaps matches TRBD2 (6 bases). The length of the CDR3 is 13 residues. Between the trimmed V and J ends, which lost 3 bases and 2 bases, there was a span of 8 bases. CDR3 protein: CASSFGGPYEQYF. Written as DNA, the CDR3 is TGTGCCAGCAGTTTCGGGGGACCCTACGAGCAGTACTTC.

The rearrangement joins TRBV28 to TRBJ1-5; 9 positions match TRBD1. CDR3 size: 20 residues. Germline V CDR1 and CDR2: MDHEN, SYDVKM. Unmatched junction bases numbered 18, after V lost 2 bases and J lost 4 bases. The CDR3 sequence: CASSLPLGKRGQGRNQPQHF. In nucleotides, the CDR3 is TGTGCCAGCAGTTTACCATTAGGAAAAAGGGGACAGGGTCGGAATCAGCCCCAGCATTTT. The whole variable domain, filled in from reference TRBV28 and TRBJ1-5, reads DVKVTQSSRYLVKRTGEKVFLECVQDMDHENMFWYRQDPGLGLRLIYFSYDVKMKEKGDIPEGYSVSREKKERFSLILESASTNQTSMYLCASSLPLGKRGQGRNQPQHFGDGTRLSIL.

The chain recombines TRBV7-9 with TRBJ2-1; D remains ambiguous. Germline assignment: CDR1 SEHNR and CDR2 FQNEAQ (reference sequence). V was clipped by 3 bases and J by 0 bases, with 9 bases between them. This CDR3 contains 15 residues. The CDR3 loop reads CASSFAGSSYNEQFF. DNA of the CDR3: TGTGCCAGCAGCTTCGCCGGTAGCTCCTACAATGAGCAGTTCTTC.

The chain uses TRBV9 and TRBJ2-5, with 9 positions matching TRBD1. This CDR3 comprises 15 residues. V dropped 4 bases and J dropped 4; count of bases not matched to a gene: 8. The germline V gene has CDR1 SGDLS and CDR2 YYNGEE. The CDR3 nucleotides read TGTGCCAGCAGCACACGAACAGGGGGCGGAGAGACCCAGTACTTC. Translation gives CASSTRTGGGETQYF.

This chain joins TRBV19 and TRBJ1-5; possible D gene TRBD1, 5 bases. CDR1 is LNHDA, CDR2 SQIVND, per germline (reference sequence). The CDR3 loop spans 15 amino acids. The ends were cut back, 5 bases at V and 5 bases at J, with 16 bases in the middle. CDR3 nucleotides: TGTGCCAGTAGTCCCGGCGGGGGGTTCTATCAGCCCCAGCATTTT. It codes for CASSPGGGFYQPQHF.

This chain uses TRBV18 with TRBJ2-2; D is unresolved. This CDR3 region has 17 residues. Per the germline V gene, CDR1 is KGHSH and CDR2 is LQKENI. Trimming stripped 0 bases from V and 1 base from J, with 12 bases between. DNA for the CDR3: TGTGCCAGCTCACCACCTCCTAGGAACTTGAACACCGGGGAGCTGTTTTTT. Residues: CASSPPPRNLNTGELFF.

The chain recombines TRBV28 with TRBJ2-1, with D possibly matching TRBD1 (5 bases). CDR1 is MDHEN and CDR2 is SYDVKM in the germline V gene. The CDR3 covers 13 residues. The germline V and J ends were trimmed by 5 bases and 8 bases, with 13 bases remaining between them. CDR3 region: CASSPEWGDEQFF. The CDR3 DNA follows: TGTGCCAGCAGTCCGGAATGGGGCGATGAGCAGTTCTTC.

This rearrangement joins TRBV27 to TRBJ2-1, with 7 nucleotides matching TRBD2. CDR3 length: 13 amino acids. Trimming took 5 bases from V and 5 from J; bases not matched to a gene: 3. Germline CDR1 MNHEY, CDR2 SMNVEV (reference sequence). The CDR3 spells CASSGRGNNEQFF. The CDR3 region has the DNA TGTGCCAGCAGTGGGCGGGGGAACAATGAGCAGTTCTTC.

The chain recombines TRBV10-3 with TRBJ2-1, with 12 bases identical to TRBD2. Germline V lookup: CDR1 ENHRY, CDR2 SYGVKD. V trimming: 0 bases; J trimming: 6 bases; junction bases outside the gene matches: 6. CDR3 size: 17 residues. Here the CDR3 DNA reads TGTGCCATCAGTGAGTCGCTAGCGGGGGGGACGTTCAATGAGCAGTTCTTC. Protein: CAISESLAGGTFNEQFF.

The chain uses TRBV12-5 and TRBJ2-3; 7 bases align to TRBD2. V shed 5 bases, J shed 4 bases, and the junction held 12 bases outside the gene matches. The CDR3 is 16 residues long. Germline CDR1 is LGHNT and CDR2 is FRNRAP. CDR3 amino acids: CASGGRAGNFADTQYF. CDR3 coding DNA: TGTGCTAGTGGTGGGCGAGCGGGGAACTTCGCAGATACGCAGTATTTT.

The chain recombines TRBV13 with TRBJ2-3, with 8 bases matching TRBD1. The germline gives CDR1 PRHDT, CDR2 FYEKMQ (reference sequence). V lost 3 bases and J lost 0; bases outside the gene matches: 5. CDR3 length equals 16 residues. The CDR3 DNA reads TGTGCCAGCAGCTTTGGACAGGGCTCTAGCACAGATACGCAGTATTTT. The encoded protein is CASSFGQGSSTDTQYF.

This chain joins TRBV28 and TRBJ2-2; D is undetermined. The germline V gene encodes CDR1 MDHEN and CDR2 SYDVKM. CDR3 length equals 11 residues. V lost 8 bases, J lost 3 bases, and 4 bases lay in between. This chain's CDR3 is CASGHTGELFF. CDR3 sequence (DNA): TGTGCCAGCGGGCACACCGGGGAGCTGTTTTTT.